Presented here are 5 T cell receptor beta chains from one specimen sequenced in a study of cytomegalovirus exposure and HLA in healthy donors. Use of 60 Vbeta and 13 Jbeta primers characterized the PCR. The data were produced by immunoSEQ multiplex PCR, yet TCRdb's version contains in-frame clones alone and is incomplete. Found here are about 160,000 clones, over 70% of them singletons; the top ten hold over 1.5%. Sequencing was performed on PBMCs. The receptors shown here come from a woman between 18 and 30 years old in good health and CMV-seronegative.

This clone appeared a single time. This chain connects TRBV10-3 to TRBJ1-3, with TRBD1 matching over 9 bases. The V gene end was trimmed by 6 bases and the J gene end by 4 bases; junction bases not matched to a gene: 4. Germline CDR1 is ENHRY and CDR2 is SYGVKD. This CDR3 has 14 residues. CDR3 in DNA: TGTGCCATCAGGGGACAGGGCATAGGAAACACCATATATTTT. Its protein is CAIRGQGIGNTIYF.

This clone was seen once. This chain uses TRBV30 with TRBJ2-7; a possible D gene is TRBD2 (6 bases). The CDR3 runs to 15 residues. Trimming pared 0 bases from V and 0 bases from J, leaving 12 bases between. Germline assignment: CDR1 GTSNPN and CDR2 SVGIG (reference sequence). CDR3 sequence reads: CAWSVAGTSSYEQYF. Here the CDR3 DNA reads TGTGCCTGGAGTGTGGCGGGGACGAGCTCCTACGAGCAGTACTTC.

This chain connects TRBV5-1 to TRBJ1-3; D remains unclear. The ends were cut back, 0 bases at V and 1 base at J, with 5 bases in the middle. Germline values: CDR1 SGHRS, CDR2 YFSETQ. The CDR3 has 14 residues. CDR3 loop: CASSLDLSGNTIYF. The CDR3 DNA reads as TGCGCCAGCAGCTTGGATCTGTCTGGAAACACCATATATTTT.

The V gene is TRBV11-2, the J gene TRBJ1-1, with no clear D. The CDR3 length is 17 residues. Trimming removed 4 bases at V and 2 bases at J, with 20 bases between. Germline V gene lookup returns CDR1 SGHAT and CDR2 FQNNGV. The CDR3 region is CASSSGLRINFNTEAFF. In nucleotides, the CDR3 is TGTGCCAGCAGCTCCGGACTCCGAATAAACTTTAACACTGAAGCTTTCTTT.

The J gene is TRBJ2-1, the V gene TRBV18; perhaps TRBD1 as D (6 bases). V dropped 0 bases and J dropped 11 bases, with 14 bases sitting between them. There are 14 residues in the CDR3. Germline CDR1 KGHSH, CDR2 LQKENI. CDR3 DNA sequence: TGTGCCAGCTCACCACCGTCTGGGACAATGAAGCAGTTCTTC. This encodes CASSPPSGTMKQFF.